This is a list of T cell receptor beta chains from one sample in a study of blood T cell repertoires in COVID-19. The assay was immunoSEQ multiplex PCR, and TCRdb's table has in-frame clones only and misses some. The sample contains 30,000 to 40,000 clones, 87% of which appear only once. What was sequenced was peripheral blood. Receptor source: a man aged 50 to 59 with active or convalescent COVID-19. Each CDR3 is given with its conserved first and last residue. Each record gives: V gene, J gene, clone size, D gene, CDR3 protein, CDR3 DNA. A D gene is named only where the DNA matches it firmly. Some rows have no size entry. The others give once, few or many, or a class for an expanded clone.

V gene: TRBV7-9
J gene: TRBJ2-1
clone size: .
D gene: TRBD2
CDR3 protein: CASSPLAGVYNEQFF
CDR3 DNA: TGTGCCAGCAGCCCACTAGCGGGCGTCTACAATGAGCAGTTCTTC

V gene: TRBV28
J gene: TRBJ1-5
clone size: .
D gene: TRBD1
CDR3 protein: CASTGQSNQPQHF
CDR3 DNA: TGTGCCAGCACGGGACAGAGCAATCAGCCCCAGCATTTT

V gene: TRBV6-5
J gene: TRBJ2-7
clone size: once
D gene: TRBD2
CDR3 protein: CASSYRTSGRPYEQYF
CDR3 DNA: TGTGCCAGCAGTTACCGGACTAGCGGGAGACCCTACGAGCAGTACTTC

V gene: TRBV5-1
J gene: TRBJ1-1
clone size: .
D gene: TRBD1
CDR3 protein: CASSSGQGQAEAFF
CDR3 DNA: TGCGCCAGCAGCTCAGGACAGGGGCAGGCTGAAGCTTTCTTT

V gene: TRBV23-1
J gene: TRBJ2-5
clone size: .
D gene: .
CDR3 protein: CASSQIVRTGAWGGRAQYF
CDR3 DNA: TGCGCCAGCAGCCAAATCGTGAGAACAGGAGCCTGGGGGGGCAGGGCCCAGTACTTC

V gene: TRBV5-1
J gene: TRBJ2-3
clone size: .
D gene: .
CDR3 protein: CASSLGGQHGDTQYF
CDR3 DNA: TGCGCCAGCAGCTTGGGAGGGCAGCACGGAGATACGCAGTATTTT

V gene: TRBV4-3
J gene: TRBJ1-2
clone size: .
D gene: .
CDR3 protein: CASSQEGHDRYGYTF
CDR3 DNA: TGCGCCAGCAGCCAGGAGGGCCATGACAGATATGGCTACACCTTC

V gene: TRBV4-3
J gene: TRBJ1-2
clone size: .
D gene: TRBD1
CDR3 protein: CASSRDGQASGYGYTF
CDR3 DNA: TGCGCCAGCAGCCGAGACGGACAGGCCTCTGGCTATGGCTACACCTTC

V gene: TRBV10-2
J gene: TRBJ2-5
clone size: .
D gene: .
CDR3 protein: CASSGTSRVETQYF
CDR3 DNA: TGCGCCAGCAGTGGTACCAGTCGGGTGGAGACCCAGTACTTC

V gene: TRBV5-6
J gene: TRBJ2-7
clone size: once
D gene: TRBD1
CDR3 protein: CASSPTSGTAYEQYF
CDR3 DNA: TGTGCCAGCAGCCCAACCTCCGGGACAGCCTACGAGCAGTACTTC

V gene: TRBV5-6
J gene: TRBJ2-7
clone size: .
D gene: TRBD1
CDR3 protein: CASGQTGIGYEQYF
CDR3 DNA: TGTGCCAGCGGCCAGACAGGGATAGGCTACGAGCAGTACTTC

V gene: TRBV5-1
J gene: TRBJ1-2
clone size: .
D gene: .
CDR3 protein: CASSREGSNYGYTF
CDR3 DNA: TGCGCCAGCAGTCGCGAGGGATCTAACTATGGCTACACCTTC

V gene: TRBV7-9
J gene: TRBJ1-5
clone size: medium-sized
D gene: TRBD1
CDR3 protein: CASSPTGAGDQPQHF
CDR3 DNA: TGTGCCAGCAGCCCGACAGGGGCGGGGGATCAGCCCCAGCATTTT

V gene: TRBV7-9
J gene: TRBJ2-4
clone size: .
D gene: .
CDR3 protein: CASSHRGLAKNIQYF
CDR3 DNA: TGTGCCAGCAGCCACAGGGGACTAGCCAAAAACATTCAGTACTTC

V gene: TRBV5-1
J gene: TRBJ2-7
clone size: .
D gene: TRBD1
CDR3 protein: CASSGTGTGAEQYF
CDR3 DNA: TGCGCCAGCAGCGGCACCGGGACAGGGGCCGAGCAGTACTTC

V gene: TRBV3-1/TRBV3-2
J gene: TRBJ1-1
clone size: .
D gene: .
CDR3 protein: CASSPPDTNAWLNTEAFF
CDR3 DNA: TGTGCCAGCAGCCCCCCCGACACGAACGCTTGGTTGAACACTGAAGCTTTCTTT

V gene: TRBV4-3
J gene: TRBJ2-1
clone size: .
D gene: TRBD1
CDR3 protein: CASSQNKWTGNEQFF
CDR3 DNA: TGCGCCAGCAGCCAAAACAAATGGACAGGGAATGAGCAGTTCTTC

V gene: TRBV5-1
J gene: TRBJ2-1
clone size: .
D gene: .
CDR3 protein: CASSLVLPSYNEQFF
CDR3 DNA: TGCGCCAGCAGCTTGGTACTACCCAGCTACAATGAGCAGTTCTTC

V gene: TRBV2
J gene: TRBJ1-5
clone size: .
D gene: .
CDR3 protein: CASRLLEGPQHF
CDR3 DNA: TGTGCCAGCAGGCTCCTGGAGGGACCCCAGCATTTT

V gene: TRBV27
J gene: TRBJ2-3
clone size: .
D gene: TRBD2
CDR3 protein: CAPQGPKAGVEDTQYF
CDR3 DNA: TGTGCCCCCCAGGGGCCCAAAGCGGGAGTGGAAGATACGCAGTATTTT

V gene: TRBV9
J gene: TRBJ2-3
clone size: .
D gene: .
CDR3 protein: CASSVEAGSAFASFSQDTQYF
CDR3 DNA: TGTGCCAGCAGCGTAGAGGCGGGGTCGGCTTTTGCGTCTTTTTCACAAGATACGCAGTATTTT

V gene: TRBV28
J gene: TRBJ2-1
clone size: .
D gene: .
CDR3 protein: CASGRPEQFF
CDR3 DNA: TGTGCCAGCGGGAGACCTGAGCAGTTCTTC

V gene: TRBV6-2/TRBV6-3
J gene: TRBJ2-3
clone size: .
D gene: TRBD2
CDR3 protein: CASSTGLASLRMNTQYF
CDR3 DNA: TGTGCCAGCAGTACGGGACTAGCGTCCTTGCGGATGAATACGCAGTATTTT

V gene: TRBV18
J gene: TRBJ1-5
clone size: .
D gene: TRBD1
CDR3 protein: CASSPTGGDRNQPQHF
CDR3 DNA: TGTGCCAGCTCACCAACCGGAGGGGACAGGAATCAGCCCCAACATTTT

V gene: TRBV27
J gene: TRBJ1-1
clone size: .
D gene: .
CDR3 protein: CASSWGRGVTEAFF
CDR3 DNA: TGTGCCAGCAGTTGGGGCAGGGGAGTCACTGAAGCTTTCTTT

V gene: TRBV19
J gene: TRBJ2-5
clone size: .
D gene: TRBD2
CDR3 protein: CASSIGGGQETQYF
CDR3 DNA: TGTGCCAGTAGTATCGGGGGGGGGCAAGAGACCCAGTACTTC

V gene: TRBV28
J gene: TRBJ2-7
clone size: .
D gene: TRBD1
CDR3 protein: CAPGTGPYEQYF
CDR3 DNA: TGTGCCCCTGGGACAGGGCCCTACGAGCAGTACTTC

V gene: TRBV2
J gene: TRBJ2-5
clone size: .
D gene: .
CDR3 protein: CASSDSLQSPETQYF
CDR3 DNA: TGTGCCAGCAGTGACTCTTTACAGAGCCCGGAGACCCAGTACTTC

V gene: TRBV18
J gene: TRBJ1-4
clone size: .
D gene: .
CDR3 protein: CASSPRGRDEKLFF
CDR3 DNA: TGTGCCAGCTCACCACGGGGGAGGGATGAAAAACTGTTTTTT

V gene: TRBV9
J gene: TRBJ2-7
clone size: .
D gene: TRBD2
CDR3 protein: CASSDGGPGTSRHEQYF
CDR3 DNA: TGTGCCAGCAGTGACGGGGGACCCGGGACTAGCCGGCACGAGCAGTACTTC

V gene: TRBV5-4
J gene: TRBJ1-1
clone size: .
D gene: TRBD1
CDR3 protein: CASSLGGTENTEAFF
CDR3 DNA: TGTGCCAGCAGCTTGGGAGGGACAGAGAACACTGAAGCTTTCTTT

V gene: TRBV6-5
J gene: TRBJ1-1
clone size: .
D gene: .
CDR3 protein: CASSRDTEAFF
CDR3 DNA: TGTGCCAGCAGCAGGGACACTGAAGCTTTCTTT

V gene: TRBV29-1
J gene: TRBJ2-2
clone size: .
D gene: .
CDR3 protein: CSVVSGAITGELFF
CDR3 DNA: TGCAGCGTTGTATCAGGGGCGATCACCGGGGAGCTGTTTTTT

V gene: TRBV30
J gene: TRBJ1-5
clone size: .
D gene: .
CDR3 protein: CAWSALTSNQPQHF
CDR3 DNA: TGTGCCTGGAGCGCGTTAACTAGCAATCAGCCCCAGCATTTT

V gene: TRBV10-2
J gene: TRBJ2-7
clone size: .
D gene: .
CDR3 protein: CASSEQGAEQYF
CDR3 DNA: TGCGCCAGCAGTGAACAGGGTGCCGAGCAGTACTTC

V gene: TRBV15
J gene: TRBJ2-7
clone size: .
D gene: .
CDR3 protein: CATSFGGGYEQYF
CDR3 DNA: TGTGCCACCTCGTTCGGGGGTGGTTACGAGCAGTACTTC

V gene: TRBV11-3
J gene: TRBJ2-5
clone size: .
D gene: TRBD2
CDR3 protein: CASSLGQGVGGEETQYF
CDR3 DNA: TGTGCCAGCAGCTTAGGACAAGGCGTTGGGGGGGAAGAGACCCAGTACTTC

V gene: TRBV9
J gene: TRBJ2-1
clone size: .
D gene: TRBD2
CDR3 protein: CASSPRTGPAGERDNEQFF
CDR3 DNA: TGTGCCAGCAGCCCCCGGACGGGGCCAGCGGGAGAAAGGGACAATGAGCAGTTCTTC

V gene: TRBV4-2
J gene: TRBJ1-3
clone size: .
D gene: TRBD1
CDR3 protein: CASSPGQPYSGNTIYF
CDR3 DNA: TGTGCCAGCAGCCCGGGACAGCCGTACTCTGGAAACACCATATATTTT

V gene: TRBV28
J gene: TRBJ1-3
clone size: few
D gene: TRBD1
CDR3 protein: CASIAWGQGQNTIYF
CDR3 DNA: TGTGCCAGCATCGCGTGGGGACAGGGGCAAAACACCATATATTTT

V gene: TRBV19
J gene: TRBJ2-5
clone size: .
D gene: TRBD1
CDR3 protein: CASSPWTGPQETQYF
CDR3 DNA: TGTGCCAGTAGTCCCTGGACAGGGCCTCAAGAGACCCAGTACTTC